This passage covers 11 T cell receptor beta chains from one sample sequenced in a study of T cells in Graves' hyperthyroidism and ophthalmopathy. TCR beta CDR3 sequences were amplified from RNA transcripts. The HTBI primer set served for first-round RT-PCR of the TCR CDR3. TCRdb analysed the multiplex PCR reads with MiXCR anew, one entry per CDR3 protein. The top ten clones hold about 16% of a sample with about 350,000 distinct CDR3 sequences, 15% to 20% of them seen once. Input material: blood. The receptor source for this set is a woman in her thirties or forties with Graves' ophthalmopathy.

Comments on this clonotype: A much larger clone sits a single nucleotide away, making a read error possible. The chain uses TRBV30 and TRBJ1-1; weak D call: TRBD1 (5 bases). Germline V gene lookup returns CDR1 GTSNPN and CDR2 SVGIG (reference sequence). CDR3 length: 12 amino acids. The CDR3 region is CVWRGANTEAFF. CDR3 nucleotide sequence: TGTGTCTGGAGAGGGGCGAACACTGAAGCTTTCTTT.

This clonotype was recorded at least ten times. CDR3 region: CASSTGLAGGTGELFF. CDR3 bases: TGCGCCAGCAGCACAGGACTAGCGGGAGGCACCGGGGAGCTGTTTTTT. V is TRBV5-1 and J is TRBJ2-2; 14 bases map to TRBD2. The V segment lost 4 bases and the J segment 4 bases; nucleotides outside the gene matches: 3. Germline assignment: CDR1 SGHRS and CDR2 YFSETQ. The CDR3 spans 16 residues.

The sample holds many counts of this clonotype. The chain joins TRBV5-1 to TRBJ1-2, with 10 positions matching TRBD1. V was clipped by 3 bases and J by 8 bases; unmatched bases: 10. The CDR3 is made up of 15 amino acids. Germline-derived CDR1 and CDR2 are SGHRS and YFSETQ. CDR3 sequence reads: CASSYHRDRGVGYTF. DNA for the CDR3: TGCGCCAGCAGCTATCACCGGGACAGGGGTGTCGGCTACACCTTC.

The chain recombines TRBV6-1 with TRBJ1-5; D is uncertain. This CDR3 contains 16 residues. The V gene lost 0 bases and the J gene lost 4 bases, with 13 bases spanning the gap. Per germline, CDR1 MNHNS and CDR2 SASEGT. CDR3 loop: CASSEAVGQSNQPQHF. In DNA, the CDR3 is TGTGCCAGCAGTGAAGCTGTCGGGCAGTCTAATCAGCCCCAGCATTTT.

There are many counts of this clonotype. The chain carries TRBV27 and TRBJ2-7, with 10 bases matching TRBD1. This CDR3 contains 17 residues. The germline gives CDR1 MNHEY, CDR2 SMNVEV (reference sequence). V gave up 5 bases and J gave up 2 bases; unmatched junction bases: 12. The CDR3 DNA is TGTGCCAGCAGTCAATGGGACAGGGGCAAAGGGGCCTACGAGCAGTACTTC. Translating it yields CASSQWDRGKGAYEQYF.

This clonotype was observed many times. The gene calls are TRBV9 and TRBJ1-2, with TRBD1 as a possible D gene (5 bases). Trimming removed 4 bases from V and 4 bases from J, with 17 bases in between. The germline V gene encodes CDR1 SGDLS and CDR2 YYNGEE. The CDR3 has 15 residues. The CDR3 nucleotides are TGTGCCAGCAGCCCCACAGGAGGGCTCTCCTATGGCTACACCTTC. Translating gives CASSPTGGLSYGYTF. Full variable domain (outside the CDR3, taken from reference TRBV9 and TRBJ1-2): DSGVTQTPKHLITATGQRVTLRCSPRSGDLSVYWYQQSLDQGLQFLIQYYNGEERAKGNILERFSAQQFPDLHSELNLSSLELGDSALYFCASSPTGGLSYGYTFGSGTRLTVV.

This clonotype came up a few times. The V call is TRBV10-3, the J call TRBJ2-7, with a possible D match to TRBD1 (6 bases). Looked up from germline, CDR1 is ENHRY and CDR2 is SYGVKD. Trimming pared 4 bases from V and 7 bases from J, leaving 17 bases between. This CDR3 region has 14 residues. The CDR3 sequence: CAISAARGRSEQYF. The DNA of the CDR3 is TGTGCCATCAGTGCCGCCAGGGGCCGGAGTGAGCAGTACTTC.

In this sample, this clonotype turned up many times. The CDR3 DNA reads TGTGCCAGCAGCCCAGCTGACAGGGACACTGAAGCTTTCTTT. Protein: CASSPADRDTEAFF. V gene TRBV7-9 combines with J gene TRBJ1-1, with TRBD1 matching over 7 bases. J was trimmed by 3 bases and V by 5 bases; bases with no gene match: 6. Germline V lookup: CDR1 SEHNR, CDR2 FQNEAQ (reference sequence). CDR3 length: 14 residues.

This clonotype showed up many times. The V gene is TRBV29-1, the J gene TRBJ2-7, with 9 bases lining up with TRBD1. V trimming: 6 bases; J trimming: 1 base; junction bases outside the gene matches: 10. This CDR3 contains 15 residues. The germline CDR1 and CDR2 sequences are SQVTM and ANQGSEA. The CDR3 DNA reads TGCAGCGTCATACACCGGGACAGGGCTTCCTACGAGCAGTACTTC. As protein: CSVIHRDRASYEQYF.

This clonotype was detected ten times or more. The chain joins TRBV30 to TRBJ2-5; D might be TRBD1 (5 bases). Germline lookup yields CDR1 GTSNPN and CDR2 SVGIG (reference sequence). V lost 0 bases and J 3 bases, leaving 11 bases between the germline ends. This CDR3 is built from 14 residues. The CDR3 protein is CAWSVLAGKETQYF. The CDR3 coding sequence is TGTGCCTGGAGTGTACTGGCAGGGAAAGAGACCCAGTACTTC.

The rearrangement joins TRBV19 to TRBJ2-2; TRBD2 matches at 15 bases. The V and J ends lost 8 bases and 6 bases, in that order; junction bases with no gene match: 4. Germline V gene sequence: CDR1 LNHDA, CDR2 SQIVND (reference sequence). This CDR3 comprises 15 residues. The chain's CDR3 is CASSGLAGGPGELFF. Written as DNA, the CDR3 is TGTGCCAGTTCGGGACTAGCGGGAGGTCCCGGGGAGCTGTTTTTT.